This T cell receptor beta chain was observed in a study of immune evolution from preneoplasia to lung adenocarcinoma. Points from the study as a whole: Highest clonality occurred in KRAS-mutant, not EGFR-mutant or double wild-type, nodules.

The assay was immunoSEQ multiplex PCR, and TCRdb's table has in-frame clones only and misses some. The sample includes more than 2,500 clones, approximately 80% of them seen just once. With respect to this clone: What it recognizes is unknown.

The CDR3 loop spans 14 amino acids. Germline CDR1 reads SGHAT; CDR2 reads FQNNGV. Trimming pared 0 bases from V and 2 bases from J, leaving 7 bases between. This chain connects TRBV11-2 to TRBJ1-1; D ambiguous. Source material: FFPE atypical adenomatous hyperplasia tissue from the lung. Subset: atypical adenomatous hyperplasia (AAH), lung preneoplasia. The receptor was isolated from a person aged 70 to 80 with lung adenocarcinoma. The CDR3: CASSLEARNTEAFF. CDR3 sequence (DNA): TGTGCCAGCAGCTTAGAGGCGAGAAACACTGAAGCTTTCTTT.